This T cell receptor (beta chain) was sequenced for a study of blood T cell repertoires in COVID-19. Overall study context: Both acute and convalescent COVID-19 samples were obtained from the United States, Italy and Spain.

The cohort comprised adults aged about 18 to 100 years residing in under 30 US areas. Trimming removed 0 bases at V and 4 bases at J, with 11 bases between. In germline, CDR1 is SEHNR, CDR2 FQNEAQ (reference sequence). This CDR3 contains 15 residues. Authors' methods: Amplifying reference gene primers gave estimates of nucleated cell counts. TCRdb's copy holds only in-frame clones and misses some; the assay was immunoSEQ multiplex PCR. The V and J calls and clone size are taken from that table; D and trimming were inferred from the DNA. The table includes over 150,000 clones, approximately 84% detected once.

Sequencing input: PBMCs or T cells enriched from blood (not recorded which). The chain couples TRBV7-9 to TRBJ2-3, with D possibly matching TRBD2 (5 bases). This clonotype was obtained from a woman between 50 and 59 years old who had recovered from COVID-19. The CDR3 bases are TGTGCCAGCAGCTTAGCGGGAGTAGCAGCAGATACGCAGTATTTT. Encoded protein: CASSLAGVAADTQYF.